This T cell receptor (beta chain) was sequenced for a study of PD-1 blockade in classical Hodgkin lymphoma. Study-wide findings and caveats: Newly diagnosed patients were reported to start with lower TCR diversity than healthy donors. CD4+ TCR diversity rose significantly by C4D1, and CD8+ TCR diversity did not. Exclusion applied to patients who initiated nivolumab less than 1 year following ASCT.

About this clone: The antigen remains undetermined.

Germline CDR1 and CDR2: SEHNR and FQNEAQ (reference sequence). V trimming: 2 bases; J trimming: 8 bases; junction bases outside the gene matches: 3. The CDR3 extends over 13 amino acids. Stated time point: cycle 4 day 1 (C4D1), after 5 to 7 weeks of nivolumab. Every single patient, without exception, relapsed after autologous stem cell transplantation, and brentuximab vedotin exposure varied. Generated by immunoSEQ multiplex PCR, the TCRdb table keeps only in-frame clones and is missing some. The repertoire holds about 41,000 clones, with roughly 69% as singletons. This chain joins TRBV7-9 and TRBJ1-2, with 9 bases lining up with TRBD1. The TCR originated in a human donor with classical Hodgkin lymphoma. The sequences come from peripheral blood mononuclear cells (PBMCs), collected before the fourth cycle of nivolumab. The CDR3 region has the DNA TGTGCCAGCAGCTTAAGGACAGGGGACGGCTACACCTTC. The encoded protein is CASSLRTGDGYTF.